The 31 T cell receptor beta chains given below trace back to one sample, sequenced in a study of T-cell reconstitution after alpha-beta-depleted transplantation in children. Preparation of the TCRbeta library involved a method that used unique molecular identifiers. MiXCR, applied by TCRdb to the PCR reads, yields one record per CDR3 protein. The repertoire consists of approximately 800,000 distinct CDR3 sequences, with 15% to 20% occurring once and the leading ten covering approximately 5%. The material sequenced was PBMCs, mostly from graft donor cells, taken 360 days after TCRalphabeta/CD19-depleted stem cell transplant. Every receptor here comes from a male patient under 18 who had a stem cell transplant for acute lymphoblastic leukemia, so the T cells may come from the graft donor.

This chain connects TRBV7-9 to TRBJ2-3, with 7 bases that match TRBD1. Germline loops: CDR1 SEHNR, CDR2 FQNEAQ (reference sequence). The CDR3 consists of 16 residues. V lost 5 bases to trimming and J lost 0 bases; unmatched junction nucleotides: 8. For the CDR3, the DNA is TGTGCCAGCAGCCCTCAGGACAGGACAAGCACAGATACGCAGTATTTT. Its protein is CASSPQDRTSTDTQYF.

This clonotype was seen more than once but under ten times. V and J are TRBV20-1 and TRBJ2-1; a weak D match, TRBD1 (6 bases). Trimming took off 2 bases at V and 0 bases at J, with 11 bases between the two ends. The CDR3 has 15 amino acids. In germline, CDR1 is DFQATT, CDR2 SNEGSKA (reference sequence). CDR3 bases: TGCAGTGCTAGATGGACAGAGACCTCCTACAATGAGCAGTTCTTC. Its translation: CSARWTETSYNEQFF.

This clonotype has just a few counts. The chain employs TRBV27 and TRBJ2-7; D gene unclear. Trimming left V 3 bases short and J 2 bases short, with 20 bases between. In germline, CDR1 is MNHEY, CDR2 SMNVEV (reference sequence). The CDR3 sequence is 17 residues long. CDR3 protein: CASSFSFRVHSPYEQYF. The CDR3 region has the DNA TGTGCCAGCAGTTTCTCCTTCCGGGTCCACTCTCCCTACGAGCAGTACTTC.

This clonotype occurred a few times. Written as DNA, the CDR3 is TGTGCCAGCAGCTCATCTTATCTGGGGGTCCATCTCTACGAGCAGTACTTC. Protein: CASSSSYLGVHLYEQYF. The chain couples TRBV7-9 to TRBJ2-7; either TRBD1 or TRBD2 may fit D (5 bases each). CDR3 length equals 17 residues. V shed 4 bases and J shed 3 bases, with 22 bases lying between them. From germline, CDR1 is SEHNR and CDR2 FQNEAQ (reference sequence).

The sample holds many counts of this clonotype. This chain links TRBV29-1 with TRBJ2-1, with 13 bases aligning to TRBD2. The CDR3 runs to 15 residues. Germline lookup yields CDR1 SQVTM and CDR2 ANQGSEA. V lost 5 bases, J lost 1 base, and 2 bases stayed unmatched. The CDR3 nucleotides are TGCAGCGTTCGGACTAGCGGGAGTTCCTACAATGAGCAGTTCTTC. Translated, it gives CSVRTSGSSYNEQFF.

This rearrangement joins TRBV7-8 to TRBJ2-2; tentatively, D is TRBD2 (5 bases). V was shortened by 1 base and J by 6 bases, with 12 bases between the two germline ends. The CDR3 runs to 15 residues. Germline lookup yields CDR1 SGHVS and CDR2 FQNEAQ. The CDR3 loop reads CASSLVPDYSGELFF. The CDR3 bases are TGTGCCAGCAGCTTAGTACCCGACTACTCCGGGGAGCTGTTTTTT.

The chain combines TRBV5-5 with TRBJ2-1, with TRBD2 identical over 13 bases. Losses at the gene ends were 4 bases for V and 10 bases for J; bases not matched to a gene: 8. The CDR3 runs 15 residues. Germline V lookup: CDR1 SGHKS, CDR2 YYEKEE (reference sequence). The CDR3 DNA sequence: TGTGCCAGCAGCCTTGTACTAGCGGGAGGGCCCGAGCAGTTCTTC. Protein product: CASSLVLAGGPEQFF.

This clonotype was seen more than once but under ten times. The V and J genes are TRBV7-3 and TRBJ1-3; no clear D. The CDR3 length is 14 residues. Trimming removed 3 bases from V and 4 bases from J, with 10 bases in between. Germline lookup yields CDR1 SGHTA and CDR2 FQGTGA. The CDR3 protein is CASSFDGLGNTIYF. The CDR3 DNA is TGTGCCAGCAGCTTCGACGGGCTCGGAAACACCATATATTTT.

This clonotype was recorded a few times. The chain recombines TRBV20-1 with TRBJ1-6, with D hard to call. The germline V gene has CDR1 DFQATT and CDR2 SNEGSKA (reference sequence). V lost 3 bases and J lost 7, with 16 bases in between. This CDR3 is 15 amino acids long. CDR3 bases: TGCAGTGCTAGCCCCGGGCGGCTTCTGAATTCACCCCTCCACTTT. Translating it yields CSASPGRLLNSPLHF.

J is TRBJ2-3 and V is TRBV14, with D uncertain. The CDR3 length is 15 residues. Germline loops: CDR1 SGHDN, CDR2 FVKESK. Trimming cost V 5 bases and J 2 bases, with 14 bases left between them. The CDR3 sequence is CASSAFWEPTDTQYF. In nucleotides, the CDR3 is TGTGCCAGCAGCGCCTTCTGGGAACCCACAGATACGCAGTATTTT.

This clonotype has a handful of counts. CDR3 in amino acids: CASSPTKGRGPMNTEAFF. The DNA for the CDR3 is TGCGCCAGCAGCCCCACTAAGGGCAGGGGGCCGATGAACACTGAAGCTTTCTTT. The chain has TRBV4-1 and TRBJ1-1; 8 bases line up with TRBD1. CDR1 and CDR2 from the germline V gene are MGHRA and YSYEKL. V was pared by 4 bases and J by 0 bases, with 13 bases of the junction left unmatched. This CDR3 region has 18 residues.

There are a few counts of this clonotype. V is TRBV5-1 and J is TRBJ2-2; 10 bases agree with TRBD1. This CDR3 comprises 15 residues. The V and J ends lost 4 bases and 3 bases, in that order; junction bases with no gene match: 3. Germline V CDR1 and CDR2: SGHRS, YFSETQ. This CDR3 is CASSPGTGDTGELFF. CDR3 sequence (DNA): TGCGCCAGCAGCCCCGGGACAGGGGACACCGGGGAGCTGTTTTTT.

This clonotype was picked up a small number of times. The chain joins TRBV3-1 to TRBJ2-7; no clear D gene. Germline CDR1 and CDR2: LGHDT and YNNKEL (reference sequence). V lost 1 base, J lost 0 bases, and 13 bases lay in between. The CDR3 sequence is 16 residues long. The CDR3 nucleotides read TGTGCCAGCAGCCAAGGGATGGTACTCAACTCCTACGAGCAGTACTTC. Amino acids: CASSQGMVLNSYEQYF.

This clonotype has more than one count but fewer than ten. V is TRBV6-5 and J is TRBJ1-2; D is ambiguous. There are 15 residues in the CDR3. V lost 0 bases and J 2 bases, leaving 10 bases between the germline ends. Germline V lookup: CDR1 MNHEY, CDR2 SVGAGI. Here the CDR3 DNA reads TGTGCCAGCAGTTACTCGAAGCCAGACAACTATGGCTACACCTTC. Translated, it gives CASSYSKPDNYGYTF.

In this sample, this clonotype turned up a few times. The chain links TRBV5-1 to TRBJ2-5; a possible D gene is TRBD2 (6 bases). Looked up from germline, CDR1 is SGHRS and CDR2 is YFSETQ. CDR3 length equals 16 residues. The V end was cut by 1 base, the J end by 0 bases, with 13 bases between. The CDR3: CASSLSGGKYQETQYF. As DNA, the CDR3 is TGCGCCAGCAGCTTGAGTGGGGGGAAGTACCAAGAGACCCAGTACTTC.

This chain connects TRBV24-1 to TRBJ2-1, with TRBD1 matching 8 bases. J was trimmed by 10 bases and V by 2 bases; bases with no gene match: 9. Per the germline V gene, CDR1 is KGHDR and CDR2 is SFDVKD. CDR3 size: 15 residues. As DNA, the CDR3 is TGTGCCACCAGTGATTACGGGACAGGTGGATTAGAGCAGTTCTTC. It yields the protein CATSDYGTGGLEQFF.

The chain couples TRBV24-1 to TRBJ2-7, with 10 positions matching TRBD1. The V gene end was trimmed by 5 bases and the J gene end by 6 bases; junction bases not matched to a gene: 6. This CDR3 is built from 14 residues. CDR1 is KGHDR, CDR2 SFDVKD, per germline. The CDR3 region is CATSAATGGLEQYF. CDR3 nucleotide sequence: TGTGCCACCAGTGCCGCGACAGGGGGCCTCGAGCAGTACTTC.

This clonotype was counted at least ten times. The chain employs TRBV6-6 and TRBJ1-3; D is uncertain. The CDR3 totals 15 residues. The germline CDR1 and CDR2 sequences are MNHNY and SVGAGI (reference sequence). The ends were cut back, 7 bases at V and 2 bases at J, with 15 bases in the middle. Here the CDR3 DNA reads TGTGCCAGCATTTTCGAGGGTCGGGCTGGAAACACCATATATTTT. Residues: CASIFEGRAGNTIYF.

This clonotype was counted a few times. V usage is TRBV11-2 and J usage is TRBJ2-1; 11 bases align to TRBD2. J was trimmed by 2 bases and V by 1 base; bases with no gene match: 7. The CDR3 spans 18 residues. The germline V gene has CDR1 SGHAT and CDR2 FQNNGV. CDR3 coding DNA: TGTGCCAGCAGCTTAGGAACCGGGACTAGCGGACCCTACAATGAGCAGTTCTTC. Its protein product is CASSLGTGTSGPYNEQFF.

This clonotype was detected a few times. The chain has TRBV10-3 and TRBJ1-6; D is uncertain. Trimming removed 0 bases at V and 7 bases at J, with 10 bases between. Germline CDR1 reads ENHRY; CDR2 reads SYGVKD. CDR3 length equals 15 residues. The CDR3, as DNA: TGTGCCATCAGTGAGTCGATGACGGGAAATTCACCCCTCCACTTT. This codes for CAISESMTGNSPLHF.

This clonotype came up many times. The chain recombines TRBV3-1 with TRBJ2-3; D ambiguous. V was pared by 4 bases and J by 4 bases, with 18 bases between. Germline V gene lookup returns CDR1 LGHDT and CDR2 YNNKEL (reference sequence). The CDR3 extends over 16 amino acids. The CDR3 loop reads CASSPREWRGADTQYF. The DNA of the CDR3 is TGTGCCAGCAGCCCGCGAGAGTGGCGTGGGGCAGATACGCAGTATTTT.

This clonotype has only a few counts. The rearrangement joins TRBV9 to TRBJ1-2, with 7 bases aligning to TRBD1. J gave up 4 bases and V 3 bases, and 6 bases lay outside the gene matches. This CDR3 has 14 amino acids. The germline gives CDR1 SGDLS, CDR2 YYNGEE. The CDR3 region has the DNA TGTGCCAGCAGCGAGGGGGCAGGCCCCTATGGCTACACCTTC. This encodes CASSEGAGPYGYTF.

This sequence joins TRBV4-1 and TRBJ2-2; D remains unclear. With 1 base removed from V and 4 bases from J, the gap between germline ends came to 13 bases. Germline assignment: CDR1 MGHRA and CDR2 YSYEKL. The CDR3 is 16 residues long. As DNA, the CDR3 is TGCGCCAGCAGCCAAGGTCGCTTCATCATCACCGGGGAGCTGTTTTTT. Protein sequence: CASSQGRFIITGELFF.

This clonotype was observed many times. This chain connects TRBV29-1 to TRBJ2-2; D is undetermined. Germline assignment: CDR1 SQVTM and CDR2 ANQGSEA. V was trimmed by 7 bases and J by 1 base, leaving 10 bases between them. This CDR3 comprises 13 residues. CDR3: CSAGLGNTGELFF. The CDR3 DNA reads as TGCAGCGCCGGCCTGGGGAACACCGGGGAGCTGTTTTTT.

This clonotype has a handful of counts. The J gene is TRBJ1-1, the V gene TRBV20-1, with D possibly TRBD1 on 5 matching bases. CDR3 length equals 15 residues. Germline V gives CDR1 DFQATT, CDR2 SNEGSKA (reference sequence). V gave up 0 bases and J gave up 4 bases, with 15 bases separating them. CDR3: CSARDWGESGTEAFF. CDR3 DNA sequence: TGCAGTGCTAGAGATTGGGGGGAGTCGGGCACTGAAGCTTTCTTT.

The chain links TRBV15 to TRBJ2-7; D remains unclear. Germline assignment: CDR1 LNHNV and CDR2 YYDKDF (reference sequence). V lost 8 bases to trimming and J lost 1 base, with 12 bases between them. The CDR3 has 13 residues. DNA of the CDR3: TGTGCCACCGAAGTTGGCGGTTCCTACGAGCAGTACTTC. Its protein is CATEVGGSYEQYF.

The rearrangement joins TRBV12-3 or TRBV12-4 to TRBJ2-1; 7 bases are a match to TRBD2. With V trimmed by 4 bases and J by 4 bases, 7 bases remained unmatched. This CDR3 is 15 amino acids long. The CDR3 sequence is CASSSGGGTYNEQFF. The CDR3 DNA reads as TGTGCCAGCAGTTCGGGCGGGGGAACATACAATGAGCAGTTCTTC.

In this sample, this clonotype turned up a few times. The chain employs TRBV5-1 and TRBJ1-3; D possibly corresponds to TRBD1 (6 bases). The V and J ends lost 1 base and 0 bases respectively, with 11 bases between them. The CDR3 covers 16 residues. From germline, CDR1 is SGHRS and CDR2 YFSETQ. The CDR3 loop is CASSLNRDHSGNTIYF. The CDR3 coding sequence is TGCGCCAGCAGCTTGAACAGGGACCACTCTGGAAACACCATATATTTT.

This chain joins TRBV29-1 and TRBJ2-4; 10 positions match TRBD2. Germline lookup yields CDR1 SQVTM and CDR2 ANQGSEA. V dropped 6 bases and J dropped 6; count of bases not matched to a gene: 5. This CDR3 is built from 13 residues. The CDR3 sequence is CSVASGRINIQYF. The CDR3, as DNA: TGCAGCGTGGCTAGCGGGAGAATAAACATTCAGTACTTC. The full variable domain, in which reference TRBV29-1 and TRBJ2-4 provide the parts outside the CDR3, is SAVISQKPSRDICQRGTSLTIQCQVDSQVTMMFWYRQQPGQSLTLIATANQGSEATYESGFVIDKFPISRPNLTFSTLTVSNMSPEDSSIYLCSVASGRINIQYFGAGTRLSVL.

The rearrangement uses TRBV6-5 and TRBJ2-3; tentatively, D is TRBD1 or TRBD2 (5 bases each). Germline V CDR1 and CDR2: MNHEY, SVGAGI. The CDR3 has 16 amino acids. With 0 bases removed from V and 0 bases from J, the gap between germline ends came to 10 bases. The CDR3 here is CASSYSVRDSTDTQYF. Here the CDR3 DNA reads TGTGCCAGCAGTTACTCGGTCCGGGACAGCACAGATACGCAGTATTTT.

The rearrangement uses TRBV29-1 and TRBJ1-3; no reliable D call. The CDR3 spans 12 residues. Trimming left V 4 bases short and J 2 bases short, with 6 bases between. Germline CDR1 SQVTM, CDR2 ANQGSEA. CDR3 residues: CSVVTAGNTIYF. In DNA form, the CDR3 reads TGCAGCGTTGTTACTGCTGGAAACACCATATATTTT. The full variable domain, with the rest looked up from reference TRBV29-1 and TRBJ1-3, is SAVISQKPSRDICQRGTSLTIQCQVDSQVTMMFWYRQQPGQSLTLIATANQGSEATYESGFVIDKFPISRPNLTFSTLTVSNMSPEDSSIYLCSVVTAGNTIYFGEGSWLTVV.